Below are 29 T cell receptor beta chains sequenced from a single sample in a study of blood T cell repertoires in COVID-19. Generated by immunoSEQ multiplex PCR, the TCRdb table keeps only in-frame clones and is missing some. The sample includes over 150,000 clones, around 74% of them seen just once. Specimen: peripheral blood. The receptors were gathered from a woman aged 80 or older with acute or convalescent COVID-19.

The chain employs TRBV3-1 (or the pseudogene TRBV3-2) and TRBJ1-3, with D possibly TRBD1 on 6 matching bases. The germline V gene encodes CDR1 LGHDT and CDR2 YNNKEL (reference sequence). The CDR3 has 17 amino acids. The germline V and J ends were trimmed by 4 bases and 4 bases, with 20 bases remaining between them. The CDR3 coding sequence is TGTGCCAGCAGCCGAGTAACAGGGTCGGGTCTCGGAAACACCATATATTTT. Amino acids: CASSRVTGSGLGNTIYF.

This clone has only a few counts. This chain uses TRBV3-1 (or the pseudogene TRBV3-2) with TRBJ1-3, with D possibly matching TRBD1 (5 bases). Germline assignment: CDR1 LGHDT and CDR2 YNNKEL (reference sequence). Trimming removed 2 bases at V and 2 bases at J, with 10 bases between. The CDR3 sequence is 15 residues long. The DNA of the CDR3 is TGTGCCAGCAGCCAACTGGGGGGGGCTGGAAACACCATATATTTT. This translates into CASSQLGGAGNTIYF.

The chain combines TRBV24-1 with TRBJ1-5; D is undetermined. V was shortened by 1 base and J by 7 bases, with 10 bases between the two germline ends. The CDR3 contains 14 residues. The V gene's germline CDR1 is KGHDR and CDR2 SFDVKD. Here the CDR3 reads CATSDFRSRQPQHF. Here the CDR3 DNA reads TGTGCCACCAGTGATTTCCGCAGCAGGCAGCCCCAGCATTTT.

This clone was seen only a few times. The CDR3 spells CASSLGAPRGSEAFF. Here the CDR3 DNA reads TGTGCCAGCAGCTTAGGGGCACCTAGGGGGTCTGAAGCTTTCTTT. J is TRBJ1-1 and V is TRBV11-2; a weak D match, TRBD1 (6 bases). This CDR3 comprises 15 residues. Trimming removed 1 base from V and 6 bases from J, with 15 bases in between. CDR1 is SGHAT and CDR2 is FQNNGV in the germline V gene.

This chain links TRBV7-9 with TRBJ2-2, with a possible D match to TRBD2 (6 bases). Germline V CDR1 and CDR2: SEHNR, FQNEAQ (reference sequence). The CDR3 has 15 amino acids. Trimming removed 6 bases at V and 6 bases at J, with 17 bases between. CDR3 nucleotide sequence: TGTGCCAGCAGTCCATCCGGGACTCCTGCCGGGGAGCTGTTTTTT. This sequence encodes CASSPSGTPAGELFF.

This clone occurred a few times. The chain is built from TRBV6-5 and TRBJ2-1, with 7 bases that match TRBD2. Trimming removed 5 bases from V and 4 bases from J; junction bases left unmatched: 5. The CDR3 has 14 amino acids. CDR1 and CDR2 (germline): MNHEY, SVGAGI. DNA for the CDR3: TGTGCCAGCAGTCTAGCGGAAGAATACAATGAGCAGTTCTTC. Encoded protein: CASSLAEEYNEQFF.

This chain links TRBV19 with TRBJ1-6; no reliable D call. V gave up 3 bases and J gave up 8 bases, with 11 bases separating them. Germline V gene sequence: CDR1 LNHDA, CDR2 SQIVND (reference sequence). The CDR3 contains 14 residues. CDR3 in DNA: TGTGCCAGTAGTATCGCTGGGCGGGATTCACCCCTCCACTTT. Protein sequence: CASSIAGRDSPLHF. The full variable domain, with the rest looked up from reference TRBV19 and TRBJ1-6, is DGGITQSPKYLFRKEGQNVTLSCEQNLNHDAMYWYRQDPGQGLRLIYYSQIVNDFQKGDIAEGYSVSREKKESFPLTVTSAQKNPTAFYLCASSIAGRDSPLHFGNGTRLTVT.

The gene calls are TRBV5-1 and TRBJ2-3, with 7 bases fitting TRBD2. J was trimmed by 0 bases and V by 4 bases; bases with no gene match: 11. Germline V gives CDR1 SGHRS, CDR2 YFSETQ. The CDR3 is 17 amino acids. Here the CDR3 DNA reads TGCGCCAGCAGCCCTCAGCCTAGCGGTTCTAGCACAGATACGCAGTATTTT. Translation gives CASSPQPSGSSTDTQYF.

The CDR3 sequence is CASSQGGPHNEQFF. CDR3 nucleotide sequence: TGTGCCAGCAGCCAGGGAGGGCCACACAATGAGCAGTTCTTC. V and J are TRBV14 and TRBJ2-1, with 7 nucleotides matching TRBD2. Germline CDR1 reads SGHDN; CDR2 reads FVKESK. Trimming removed 3 bases from V and 5 bases from J; junction bases left unmatched: 4. This CDR3 comprises 14 residues.

The chain combines TRBV7-2 with TRBJ2-7; D perhaps matches TRBD1 (5 bases). Looked up from germline, CDR1 is SGHTA and CDR2 is FQGNSA. Between the trimmed V and J ends, which lost 5 bases and 3 bases, there was a span of 14 bases. CDR3 length: 14 amino acids. CDR3 in DNA: TGTGCCAGCAGCCCCAGGGTCAGGGTCTACGAGCAGTACTTC. This gives the protein CASSPRVRVYEQYF.

The chain joins TRBV7-9 to TRBJ2-2; a possible D gene is TRBD2 (6 bases). Looked up from germline, CDR1 is SEHNR and CDR2 is FQNEAQ (reference sequence). The CDR3 consists of 16 residues. The V end lost 2 bases, the J end lost 7 bases, and 17 bases lay between the germline ends. CDR3 protein: CASSLNRAGGNGELFF. The DNA for the CDR3 is TGTGCCAGCAGCTTAAACCGGGCCGGGGGTAACGGGGAGCTGTTTTTT.

V and J are TRBV2 and TRBJ1-2, with TRBD1 matching 7 bases. CDR1 and CDR2 from the germline V gene are SNHLY and FYNNEI. V was clipped by 3 bases and J by 6 bases; unmatched bases: 7. The CDR3 has 14 residues. This CDR3 is CASSERRDSNGYTF. CDR3 nucleotide sequence: TGTGCCAGCAGTGAGAGGAGGGACAGCAATGGCTACACCTTC.

The chain joins TRBV14 to TRBJ2-1; D perhaps matches TRBD1 (5 bases). Germline V gives CDR1 SGHDN, CDR2 FVKESK. V lost 1 base and J lost 1, with 14 bases in between. This CDR3 has 17 residues. The CDR3 reads CASSQGFRQSSYNEQFF. CDR3 bases: TGTGCCAGCAGCCAAGGTTTCAGACAGTCATCCTACAATGAGCAGTTCTTC.

The gene calls are TRBV18 and TRBJ1-3; tentatively, D is TRBD1 (5 bases). Trimming removed 3 bases at V and 3 bases at J, with 18 bases between. There are 17 residues in the CDR3. CDR1 and CDR2 from the germline V gene are KGHSH and LQKENI. CDR3 nucleotides: TGTGCCAGCTCACCCCGTGGAGGGGCAGAGGGTGGAAACACCATATATTTT. Amino acid sequence: CASSPRGGAEGGNTIYF.

The DNA for the CDR3 is TGTGCCAGCACGGGACTAGCGGGAGGTAACAATGAGCAGTTCTTC. Translation: CASTGLAGGNNEQFF. The chain is built from TRBV6-5 and TRBJ2-1; 15 bases agree with TRBD2. CDR1 and CDR2 (germline): MNHEY, SVGAGI. Trimming took 7 bases from V and 5 from J; bases not matched to a gene: 3. The CDR3 consists of 15 residues.

The chain recombines TRBV6-5 with TRBJ2-4; weak D call: TRBD1 (6 bases). Germline assignment: CDR1 MNHEY and CDR2 SVGAGI. Trimming took 6 bases from V and 5 from J, leaving 8 bases between them. This CDR3 comprises 12 residues. This CDR3 reads CASRQGENIQYF. Here the CDR3 DNA reads TGTGCCAGCAGACAGGGCGAAAACATTCAGTACTTC.

This clone appeared once. This chain links TRBV5-1 with TRBJ2-1; perhaps TRBD1 as D (5 bases). CDR3 length: 15 residues. Trimming left V 3 bases short and J 0 bases short, with 10 bases between. Per the germline V gene, CDR1 is SGHRS and CDR2 is YFSETQ. CDR3 amino acids: CASSYDRLSYNEQFF. DNA for the CDR3: TGCGCCAGCAGCTACGACAGACTCTCCTACAATGAGCAGTTCTTC.

The chain combines TRBV3-1 (or the pseudogene TRBV3-2) with TRBJ1-6; 7 bases match TRBD1. V was pared by 0 bases and J by 0 bases, with 8 bases of the junction left unmatched. This CDR3 has 19 amino acids. Germline CDR1 and CDR2: LGHDT and YNNKEL (reference sequence). CDR3 residues: CASSQDYGDSSSYNSPLHF. In DNA, the CDR3 is TGTGCCAGCAGCCAAGATTACGGGGACAGCTCCTCCTATAATTCACCCCTCCACTTT.

The genes are TRBV10-3 and TRBJ1-3; perhaps TRBD1 as D (5 bases). The CDR3 is 15 residues long. Germline lookup yields CDR1 ENHRY and CDR2 SYGVKD. V lost 6 bases, J lost 2 bases, and 14 bases lay in between. CDR3 loop: CAISASGFTGNTIYF. CDR3 nucleotides: TGTGCCATCAGCGCCTCAGGGTTCACTGGAAACACCATATATTTT.

This chain joins TRBV5-6 and TRBJ1-1, with 7 nucleotides matching TRBD1. Germline lookup yields CDR1 SGHDT and CDR2 YYEEEE. The CDR3 consists of 15 residues. Unmatched junction bases numbered 7, after V lost 0 bases and J lost 5 bases. CDR3 residues: CASSLGQGLRTEAFF. CDR3 sequence (DNA): TGTGCCAGCAGCTTGGGACAGGGCTTGAGGACTGAAGCTTTCTTT.

Only one count was recorded for this clone. The chain couples TRBV19 to TRBJ1-4, with D possibly being TRBD1 (6 bases). The CDR3 spans 15 residues. CDR1 and CDR2 (germline): LNHDA, SQIVND (reference sequence). V lost 4 bases and J 8 bases, leaving 17 bases between the germline ends. The CDR3 sequence: CASSSPGQPREKLFF. CDR3 in DNA: TGTGCCAGTAGTAGCCCGGGACAACCCCGGGAAAAACTGTTTTTT.

In its sample, this clone was seen a few times. This chain connects TRBV30 to TRBJ1-2; D is possibly TRBD1 (5 bases). Germline CDR1 GTSNPN, CDR2 SVGIG (reference sequence). There are 13 residues in the CDR3. Trimming took 4 bases from V and 4 from J, leaving 13 bases between them. DNA of the CDR3: TGTGCCTGGACCGCCAGGGTGGGCTATGGCTACACCTTC. Translation gives CAWTARVGYGYTF.

V is TRBV19 and J is TRBJ1-2; D not resolved. Trimming left V 2 bases short and J 5 bases short, with 6 bases between. CDR3 size: 12 residues. CDR1 is LNHDA, CDR2 SQIVND, per germline (reference sequence). CDR3 loop: CASSIFGYGYTF. CDR3 DNA: TGTGCCAGTAGTATATTCGGGTATGGCTACACCTTC.

About this clone: This specimen includes other DNA sequences encoding the same CDR3. For the CDR3, the DNA is TGTGCCAGCAGTCCCGGGAATCAGCCCCAGCATTTT. This translates into CASSPGNQPQHF. V usage is TRBV6-6 and J usage is TRBJ1-5; no clear D gene. The V gene's germline CDR1 is MNHNY and CDR2 SVGAGI (reference sequence). This CDR3 is built from 12 residues. The ends were cut back, 5 bases at V and 4 bases at J, with 6 bases in the middle.

The chain joins TRBV9 to TRBJ2-5; 15 bases align to TRBD2. This CDR3 region has 20 residues. The germline CDR1 and CDR2 sequences are SGDLS and YYNGEE. J gave up 1 base and V 0 bases, and 10 bases lay outside the gene matches. Here the CDR3 reads CASSVAPGTSGGTSQETQYF. The CDR3, as DNA: TGTGCCAGCAGCGTAGCGCCTGGGACTAGCGGGGGGACTTCCCAAGAGACCCAGTACTTC. The whole variable domain, remainder taken from reference TRBV9 and TRBJ2-5, is DSGVTQTPKHLITATGQRVTLRCSPRSGDLSVYWYQQSLDQGLQFLIQYYNGEERAKGNILERFSAQQFPDLHSELNLSSLELGDSALYFCASSVAPGTSGGTSQETQYFGPGTRLLVL.

CDR3 in amino acids: CASDSIRNTGELFF. The CDR3 DNA reads as TGTGCCAGCGATTCAATCAGGAACACCGGGGAGCTGTTTTTT. V is TRBV9 and J is TRBJ2-2, with D unclear. The V and J ends lost 7 bases and 1 base respectively, with 11 bases between them. Looked up from germline, CDR1 is SGDLS and CDR2 is YYNGEE. The CDR3 consists of 14 residues.

This clone showed up many times. The chain couples TRBV27 to TRBJ2-7; D is perhaps TRBD1 (5 bases). Germline V gene lookup returns CDR1 MNHEY and CDR2 SMNVEV (reference sequence). V was clipped by 5 bases and J by 4 bases, with 12 bases between them. This CDR3 contains 13 residues. CDR3 in DNA: TGTGCCAGCAGTCCGACGACAGCTTACGAGCAGTACTTC. Its translation: CASSPTTAYEQYF.

This clone was seen a few times. The CDR3 sequence: CASSQDIRREYGYTF. Written as DNA, the CDR3 is TGTGCCAGCAGCCAAGATATTAGGAGGGAGTATGGCTACACCTTC. The gene calls are TRBV4-2 and TRBJ1-2; D is unresolved. Deletions cut 0 bases from V and 5 bases from J, with 13 bases between. The CDR3 length is 15 residues. From germline, CDR1 is LGHNA and CDR2 YNFKEQ.

This sequence joins TRBV19 and TRBJ2-5; D unclear. The CDR3 consists of 14 residues. The V and J ends lost 1 base and 5 bases respectively, with 11 bases between them. From germline, CDR1 is LNHDA and CDR2 SQIVND (reference sequence). The CDR3 DNA reads TGTGCCAGTAGTATAGGTCGCAGTTGGGAGACCCAGTACTTC. Its protein is CASSIGRSWETQYF.